This record concerns one TCR beta chain sequence. The antigen is undetermined. The sample originates from a study of cytomegalovirus exposure and HLA in healthy donors. Study-level results: Later work associated roughly 15,000 TCR beta sequences with HLA alleles at 0.05 false discovery rate. In an earlier analysis, productive rearrangement rates for most beta V segments clustered near 87% or 30%.

This PCR relied on a set of 60 Vbeta primers and 13 Jbeta primers. Assay: immunoSEQ multiplex PCR; the TCRdb copy retains only in-frame clones and omits some. This sample has approximately 190,000 clones; around 86% occur once, and the top ten carry over 5.5%. The sequencing sample was made of PBMCs. This TCR derives from a man aged 40-50 years in good health and CMV-seropositive.

The CDR3 protein is CASSLGGGSSYNEQFF. CDR3 bases: TGTGCCAGCAGCTTAGGCGGGGGTAGCTCCTACAATGAGCAGTTCTTC. The V call is TRBV5-6, the J call TRBJ2-1, with 7 bases that match TRBD2. V shed 2 bases and J 0 bases; nucleotides not matched to a gene: 5. The germline V gene has CDR1 SGHDT and CDR2 YYEEEE. This CDR3 has 16 amino acids.